This T cell receptor (beta chain) was documented in a study of blood T cell repertoires in COVID-19. Background on the study: Acute-phase and convalescent COVID-19 samples originated in the United States, Italy and Spain.

As originally analysed: How many nucleated cells were present was estimated from reference gene primer amplification. Data came from immunoSEQ multiplex PCR; TCRdb stores just in-frame clones and leaves some out. That table gives V, J and clone size, and the DNA gave D and trimming. The sample lists some 29,000 clones, 80% occurring once. The CDR3 length is 12 residues. V lost 8 bases and J 1 base, leaving 9 bases between the germline ends. From germline, CDR1 is MNHEY and CDR2 SVGAGI. The chain carries TRBV6-5 and TRBJ2-7; the D is unclear. The material sequenced was peripheral blood. The source of this sequence is a woman in her 70s with acute or convalescent COVID-19. The CDR3 loop is CASARVSYEQYF. The CDR3 coding sequence is TGTGCCAGCGCACGGGTTTCCTACGAGCAGTACTTC.